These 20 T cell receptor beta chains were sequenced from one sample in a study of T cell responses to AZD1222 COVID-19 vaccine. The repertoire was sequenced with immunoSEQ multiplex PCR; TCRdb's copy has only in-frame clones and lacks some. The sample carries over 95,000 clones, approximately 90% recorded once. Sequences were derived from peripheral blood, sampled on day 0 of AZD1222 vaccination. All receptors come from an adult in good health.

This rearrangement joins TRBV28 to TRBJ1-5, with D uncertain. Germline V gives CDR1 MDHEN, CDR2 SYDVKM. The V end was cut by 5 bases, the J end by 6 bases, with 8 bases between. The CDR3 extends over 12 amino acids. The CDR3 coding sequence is TGTGCCAGCAGTGCCCAGAGTCAGCCCCAGCATTTT. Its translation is CASSAQSQPQHF. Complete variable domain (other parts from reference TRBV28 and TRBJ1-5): DVKVTQSSRYLVKRTGEKVFLECVQDMDHENMFWYRQDPGLGLRLIYFSYDVKMKEKGDIPEGYSVSREKKERFSLILESASTNQTSMYLCASSAQSQPQHFGDGTRLSIL.

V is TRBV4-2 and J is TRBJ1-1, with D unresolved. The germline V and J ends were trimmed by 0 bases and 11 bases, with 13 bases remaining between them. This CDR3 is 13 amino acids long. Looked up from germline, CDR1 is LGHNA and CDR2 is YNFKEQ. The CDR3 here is CASSQETSLGAFF. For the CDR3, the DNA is TGTGCCAGCAGCCAAGAGACATCCTTGGGGGCTTTCTTT.

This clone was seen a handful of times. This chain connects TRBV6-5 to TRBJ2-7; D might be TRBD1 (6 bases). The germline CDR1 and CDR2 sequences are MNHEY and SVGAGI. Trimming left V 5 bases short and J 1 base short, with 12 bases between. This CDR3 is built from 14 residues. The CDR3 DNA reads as TGTGCCAGCAGTACCCGGACAGAGTCCTACGAGCAGTACTTC. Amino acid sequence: CASSTRTESYEQYF.

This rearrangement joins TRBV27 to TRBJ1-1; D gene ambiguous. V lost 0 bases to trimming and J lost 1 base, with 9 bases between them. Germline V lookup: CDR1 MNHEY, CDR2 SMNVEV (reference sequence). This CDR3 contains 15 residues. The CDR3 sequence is CASSLSAKGNTEAFF. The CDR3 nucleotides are TGTGCCAGCAGTTTATCGGCCAAGGGGAACACTGAAGCTTTCTTT.

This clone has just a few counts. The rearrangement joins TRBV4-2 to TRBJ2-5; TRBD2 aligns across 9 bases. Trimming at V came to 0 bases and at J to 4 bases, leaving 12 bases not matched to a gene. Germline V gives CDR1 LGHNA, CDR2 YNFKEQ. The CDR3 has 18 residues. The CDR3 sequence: CASSQDTTSGPRGETQYF. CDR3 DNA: TGTGCCAGCAGCCAAGATACGACTAGCGGCCCGAGGGGAGAGACCCAGTACTTC.

CDR3 region: CASSQDHWVRNEQFF. The CDR3 DNA sequence: TGTGCCAGCAGCCAAGATCATTGGGTGAGGAATGAGCAGTTCTTC. The chain joins TRBV14 to TRBJ2-1; D gene unclear. Per germline, CDR1 SGHDN and CDR2 FVKESK. Trimming stripped 0 bases from V and 7 bases from J, with 13 bases between. This CDR3 comprises 15 residues.

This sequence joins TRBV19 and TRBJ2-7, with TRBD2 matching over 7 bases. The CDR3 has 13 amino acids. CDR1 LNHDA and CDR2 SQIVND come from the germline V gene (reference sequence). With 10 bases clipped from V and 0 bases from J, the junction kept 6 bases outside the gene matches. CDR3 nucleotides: TGTGCCACTGGGGGGGACTACTCCTACGAGCAGTACTTC. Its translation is CATGGDYSYEQYF.

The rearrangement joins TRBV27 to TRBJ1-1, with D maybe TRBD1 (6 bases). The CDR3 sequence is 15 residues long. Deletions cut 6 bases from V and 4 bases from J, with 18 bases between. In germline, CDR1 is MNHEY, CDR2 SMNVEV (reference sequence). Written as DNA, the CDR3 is TGTGCCAGCAGCCCGCCGGGGGGCCGGGGCACTGAAGCTTTCTTT. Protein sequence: CASSPPGGRGTEAFF.

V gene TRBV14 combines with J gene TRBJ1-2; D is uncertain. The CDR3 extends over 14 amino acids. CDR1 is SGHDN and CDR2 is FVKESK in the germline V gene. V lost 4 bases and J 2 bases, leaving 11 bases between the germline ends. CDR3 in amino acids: CASSLPKVNYGYTF. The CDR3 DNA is TGTGCCAGCAGCCTTCCAAAGGTAAACTATGGCTACACCTTC.

CDR3 loop: CASSLTFLDTQYF. CDR3 DNA sequence: TGTGCCAGCAGCTTAACTTTCTTGGATACGCAGTATTTT. V is TRBV7-3 and J is TRBJ2-3; D remains ambiguous. This CDR3 region has 13 residues. Germline V gene data show CDR1 as SGHTA and CDR2 as FQGTGA. V lost 0 bases, J lost 6 bases, and 7 bases lay in between. The full variable domain, with the rest looked up from reference TRBV7-3 and TRBJ2-3, is GAGVSQTPSNKVTEKGKYVELRCDPISGHTALYWYRQSLGQGPEFLIYFQGTGAADDSGLPNDRFFAVRPEGSVSTLKIQRTERGDSAVYLCASSLTFLDTQYFGPGTRLTVL.

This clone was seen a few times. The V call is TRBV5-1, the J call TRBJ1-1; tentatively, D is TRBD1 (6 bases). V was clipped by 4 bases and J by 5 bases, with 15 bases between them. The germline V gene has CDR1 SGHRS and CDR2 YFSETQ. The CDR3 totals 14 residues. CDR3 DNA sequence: TGCGCCAGCAGCCAGGCCCAGGGGAGGACTGAAGCTTTCTTT. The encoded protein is CASSQAQGRTEAFF.

CDR3 nucleotide sequence: TGCGCCAGCAGCTTGGATGGACAGGGAGGAACCCTCCACTTT. Translation: CASSLDGQGGTLHF. The chain is built from TRBV5-1 and TRBJ1-6; 8 nucleotides line up with TRBD1. Germline CDR1 and CDR2: SGHRS and YFSETQ. The CDR3 covers 14 residues. Trimming removed 0 bases from V and 14 bases from J; junction bases left unmatched: 7.

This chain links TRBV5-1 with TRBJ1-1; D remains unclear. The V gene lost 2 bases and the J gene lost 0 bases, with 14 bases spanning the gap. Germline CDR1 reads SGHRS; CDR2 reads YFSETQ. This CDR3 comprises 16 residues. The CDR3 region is CASSLALGHLNTEAFF. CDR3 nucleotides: TGCGCCAGCAGCTTAGCATTGGGTCACTTGAACACTGAAGCTTTCTTT.

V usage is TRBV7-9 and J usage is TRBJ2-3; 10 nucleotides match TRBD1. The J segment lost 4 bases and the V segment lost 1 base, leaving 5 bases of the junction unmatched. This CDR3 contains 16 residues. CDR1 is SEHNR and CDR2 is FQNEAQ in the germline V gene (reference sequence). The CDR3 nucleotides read TGTGCCAGCAGCTTAGACAGGACAGGGGGGTCAGATACGCAGTATTTT. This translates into CASSLDRTGGSDTQYF.

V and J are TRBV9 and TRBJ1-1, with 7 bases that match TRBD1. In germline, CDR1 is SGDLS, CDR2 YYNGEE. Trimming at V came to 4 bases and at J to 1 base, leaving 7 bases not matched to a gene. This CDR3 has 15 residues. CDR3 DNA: TGTGCCAGCAGCAAACTTACAGGGGCGAACACTGAAGCTTTCTTT. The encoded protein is CASSKLTGANTEAFF.

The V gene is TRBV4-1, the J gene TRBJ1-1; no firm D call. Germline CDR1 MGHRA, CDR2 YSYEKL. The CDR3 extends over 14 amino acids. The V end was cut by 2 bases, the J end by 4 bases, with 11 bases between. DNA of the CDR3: TGCGCCAGCAGCCAACCCGGACGGGGCACTGAAGCTTTCTTT. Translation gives CASSQPGRGTEAFF.

The CDR3 loop is CASSLDTGTGRQPQHF. The CDR3 DNA sequence: TGTGCCAGCAGCTTAGACACCGGGACAGGACGTCAGCCCCAGCATTTT. The V call is TRBV11-2, the J call TRBJ1-5, with TRBD1 identical over 8 bases. This CDR3 has 16 residues. The V gene's germline CDR1 is SGHAT and CDR2 FQNNGV. J lost 6 bases, V lost 0 bases, and 7 bases had no gene match. Filled out from reference TRBV11-2 and TRBJ1-5, the complete variable domain reads EAGVAQSPRYKIIEKRQSVAFWCNPISGHATLYWYQQILGQGPKLLIQFQNNGVVDDSQLPKDRFSAERLKGVDSTLKIQPAKLEDSAVYLCASSLDTGTGRQPQHFGDGTRLSIL.

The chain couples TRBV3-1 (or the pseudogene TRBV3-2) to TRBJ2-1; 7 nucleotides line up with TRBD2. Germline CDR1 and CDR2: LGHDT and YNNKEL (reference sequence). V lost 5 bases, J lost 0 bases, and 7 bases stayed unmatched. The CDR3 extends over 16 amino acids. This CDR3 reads CASSVWGGSSYNEQFF. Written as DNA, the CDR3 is TGTGCCAGCAGCGTCTGGGGGGGGAGCTCCTACAATGAGCAGTTCTTC.

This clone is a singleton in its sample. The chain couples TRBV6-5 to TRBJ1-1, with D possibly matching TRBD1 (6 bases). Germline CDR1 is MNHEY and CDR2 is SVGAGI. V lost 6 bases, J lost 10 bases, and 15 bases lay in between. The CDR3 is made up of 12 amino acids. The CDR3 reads CASSNQGRGAFF. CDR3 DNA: TGTGCCAGCAGCAACCAGGGGCGAGGAGCTTTCTTT.

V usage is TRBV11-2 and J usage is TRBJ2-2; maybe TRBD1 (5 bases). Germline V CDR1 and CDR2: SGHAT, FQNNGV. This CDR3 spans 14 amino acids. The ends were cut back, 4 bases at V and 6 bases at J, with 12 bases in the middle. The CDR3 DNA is TGTGCCAGCAGCTCCAATGCAGGGCCCGGGGAGCTGTTTTTT. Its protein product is CASSSNAGPGELFF.